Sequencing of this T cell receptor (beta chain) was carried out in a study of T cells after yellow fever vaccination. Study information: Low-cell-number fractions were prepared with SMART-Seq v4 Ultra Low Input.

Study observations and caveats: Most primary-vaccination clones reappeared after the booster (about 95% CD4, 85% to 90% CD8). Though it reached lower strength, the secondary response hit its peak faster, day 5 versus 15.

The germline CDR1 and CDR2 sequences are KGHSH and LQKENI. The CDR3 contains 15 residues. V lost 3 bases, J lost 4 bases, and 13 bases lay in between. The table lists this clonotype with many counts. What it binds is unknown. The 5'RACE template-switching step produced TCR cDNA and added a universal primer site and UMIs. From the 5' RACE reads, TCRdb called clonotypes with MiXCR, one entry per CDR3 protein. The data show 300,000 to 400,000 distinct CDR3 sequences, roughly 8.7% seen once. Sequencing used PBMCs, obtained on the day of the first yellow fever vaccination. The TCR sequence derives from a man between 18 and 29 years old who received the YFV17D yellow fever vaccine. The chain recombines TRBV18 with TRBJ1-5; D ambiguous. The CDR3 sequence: CASSPGFSLNQPQHF. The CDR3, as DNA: TGTGCCAGCTCACCGGGGTTTAGTTTAAATCAGCCCCAGCATTTT.